This T cell receptor (beta chain) was sequenced during a study of T cells after yellow fever vaccination. On the study more broadly: In the case of low-cell-number fractions, SMART-Seq v4 Ultra Low Input was used for preparation. Study-level findings and limits: Most primary-vaccination clones reappeared after the booster (about 97% CD4, 88% CD8). Researchers report a weaker secondary response that nonetheless peaked faster, day 5 versus 15.

UMIs were added to TCR cDNA along with a universal primer site when it was made by 5'RACE template switching. Via MiXCR, TCRdb re-called the 5' RACE reads, giving one row per CDR3 protein. The table has approximately 300,000 distinct CDR3 sequences, roughly a tenth seen once; the top ten hold less than 3.5%. V shed 2 bases, J shed 0 bases, and the junction held 10 bases outside the gene matches. This CDR3 comprises 18 residues. The V gene's germline CDR1 is MDHEN and CDR2 SYDVKM. On this clonotype: Its antigen is currently unknown.

The sequencing here drew on CD4+ T cells sorted from PBMCs, taken 45 days after the yellow fever booster vaccination. The chain joins TRBV28 to TRBJ2-3, with 8 bases matching TRBD2. This TCR was sampled from a man younger than 35 who received the YFV17D yellow fever vaccine. The CDR3 region is CASSLLAFSGASTDTQYF. DNA for the CDR3: TGTGCCAGCAGTTTACTAGCCTTTAGCGGGGCTAGCACAGATACGCAGTATTTT.